This passage covers 28 T cell receptor beta chains from one sample sequenced in a study of tumor and adjacent non-tumor tissue in lung cancer. The template was RNA from unsorted bulk tissue. The normal lung tissue was taken more than 3 cm from the tumor edge. TCRbeta libraries were built with three rounds of nested PCR, modified from ARM-PCR. MiXCR, applied by TCRdb to the multiplex PCR reads, yields one record per CDR3 protein. The data hold about 110,000 distinct CDR3 sequences, with about 61% observed a single time. Material: distant non-tumor lung tissue. All receptors come from a man aged 55-75 years with non-small cell lung cancer.

Of note for this clonotype: A much larger clone sits a single nucleotide away, making a read error possible. The gene calls are TRBV7-9 and TRBJ2-5, with D possibly matching TRBD1 (5 bases). Germline-derived CDR1 and CDR2 are SEHNR and FQNEAQ (reference sequence). V gave up 5 bases and J gave up 5 bases, with 21 bases separating them. This CDR3 has 16 amino acids. CDR3 sequence: CASSGQKDPKRETQYF. For the CDR3, the DNA is TGTGCCAGCAGCGGACAAAAGGACCCCAAGAGGGAGACCCAGTACTTC.

In the case of this clonotype: The limits of the CDR3 on the DNA are not certain, so only TCRdb's listed CDR3 is given. The V gene is TRBV29-1, the J gene TRBJ1-1. Germline V gene lookup returns CDR1 SQVTM and CDR2 ANQGSEA. The CDR3 length equals 12 residues, ends included. The chain's CDR3 is CSVAGGNTEVFF.

Of note for this clonotype: Possible read error: a much larger clone is one base away. The chain has TRBV5-5 and TRBJ1-5; 7 nucleotides match TRBD1. Germline lookup yields CDR1 SGHKS and CDR2 YYEKEE (reference sequence). This CDR3 is 16 amino acids long. As DNA, the CDR3 is TGTGCCAGCAGCTTGGCAGCCCAGGGGGGACGTCAGTCCCAGCATTTT. Encoded protein: CASSLAAQGGRQSQHF.

This clonotype occurred a few times. At one end, the junction sequence differs from germline, possibly due to a read error. V is TRBV12-3 or TRBV12-4 and J is TRBJ2-7; 11 bases line up with TRBD1. This CDR3 has 14 amino acids. CDR3 sequence: CASSSRDRGVEQYF. The CDR3, as DNA: TGCGCCAGCAGTTCCCGGGACAGGGGGGTCGAGCAGTACTTC.

This clonotype occurred a few times. This chain uses TRBV30 with TRBJ2-2, with no clear D. The CDR3 has 13 residues. Trimming stripped 3 bases from V and 5 bases from J, with 10 bases between. From germline, CDR1 is GTSNPN and CDR2 SVGIG (reference sequence). CDR3 region: CAWRGGGTGELFF. The CDR3 DNA sequence: TGTGCCTGGAGGGGCGGTGGGACCGGGGAGCTGTTTTTT.

This chain uses TRBV5-1 with TRBJ2-2; the match to TRBD2 covers 8 bases. The CDR3 sequence is 17 residues long. V dropped 4 bases and J dropped 8; count of bases not matched to a gene: 16. CDR1 is SGHRS, CDR2 YFSETQ, per germline. CDR3 nucleotide sequence: TGCGCCAGCAGCCCCGGGACTAGGGGAACCGGGGCGGGGGAGCTGTTTTTT. This gives the protein CASSPGTRGTGAGELFF.

In its sample, this clonotype was seen many times. The chain joins TRBV4-1 to TRBJ1-2; D is undetermined. CDR1 and CDR2 from the germline V gene are MGHRA and YSYEKL. V was shortened by 4 bases and J by 2 bases, with 14 bases between the two germline ends. This CDR3 has 15 amino acids. This CDR3 is CASSLAEGQNYGYTF. In nucleotides, the CDR3 is TGCGCCAGCAGCCTTGCTGAAGGGCAGAACTATGGCTACACCTTC.

The chain couples TRBV6-6 to TRBJ2-5; 7 bases map to TRBD2. V lost 5 bases and J lost 5; bases outside the gene matches: 8. The CDR3 runs 14 residues. Germline V lookup: CDR1 MNHNY, CDR2 SVGAGI (reference sequence). The CDR3, as DNA: TGTGCCAGCAGTAACCGGGGGGAGGGGGAGACCCAGTACTTC. Translated: CASSNRGEGETQYF.

Worth noting for this clonotype: An end of the junction does not agree with germline; a read error may underlie this. This chain links TRBV6-5 with TRBJ2-5, with D possibly TRBD2 on 5 matching bases. The V gene's germline CDR1 is MNHEY and CDR2 SVGAGI. This CDR3 contains 16 residues. In DNA, the CDR3 is TGTGCCAGCACCCAGAGGTGGGCGGGTAGGCATGAGACACAGTACTTC. It encodes CASTQRWAGRHETQYF.

As to this clonotype: This sequence may be a read error, since a much larger clone differs from it by one base. The chain couples TRBV29-1 to TRBJ2-7; 7 nucleotides align to TRBD1. Germline V gene sequence: CDR1 SQVTM, CDR2 ANQGSEA. The CDR3 is 14 residues long. CDR3 sequence reads: CSVLRTGNDYQQYF. Here the CDR3 DNA reads TGCAGCGTTCTTCGGACAGGAAACGACTACCAGCAGTACTTC.

V gene TRBV5-4 combines with J gene TRBJ2-1; TRBD1 agrees at 9 bases. Germline CDR1 is SGHNT and CDR2 is YYREEE (reference sequence). V lost 9 bases to trimming and J lost 2 bases; unmatched junction nucleotides: 9. The CDR3 totals 15 residues. This chain's CDR3 is CANNTGTGTYNEQFF. The CDR3 nucleotides read TGTGCCAACAACACCGGGACAGGGACCTACAATGAGCAGTTCTTC.

With respect to this clonotype: The junction departs from the called germline gene at one end, perhaps through a read error. J is TRBJ2-1 and V is TRBV11-3, with TRBD2 as a possible D gene (6 bases). Germline V gene lookup returns CDR1 SGHNT and CDR2 YENEEA. This CDR3 contains 14 residues. CDR3 bases: TGTGCTAGCAGACGGACTATTATGTCTACTGAGCAGTTCTTC. Protein product: CASRRTIMSTEQFF.

A note on this clonotype: A read error may account for a junction end that differs from germline. The chain employs TRBV11-3 and TRBJ2-1; TRBD2 might be the D (6 bases). The CDR3 is 17 residues long. Germline values: CDR1 SGHNT, CDR2 YENEEA. CDR3 amino acids: CASSPLRGSGTYNEQSF. The CDR3 coding sequence is TGTGCCAGCAGCCCACTAAGAGGTAGCGGTACCTACAATGAGCAGTCCTTC.

This clonotype was seen repeatedly, ten times or more. This chain uses TRBV4-1 with TRBJ2-2; 10 positions match TRBD2. V lost 5 bases to trimming and J lost 5 bases; unmatched junction nucleotides: 2. From germline, CDR1 is MGHRA and CDR2 YSYEKL. CDR3 length equals 14 residues. The CDR3 nucleotides read TGCGCCAGCAGCGAGCGGGAGGGGACCGGGGAGCTGTTTTTT. Its protein product is CASSEREGTGELFF.

About this clonotype: At one end, the junction sequence differs from germline, possibly due to a read error. The chain uses TRBV12-3 or TRBV12-4 and TRBJ1-2; TRBD1 aligns across 7 bases. The CDR3 is 14 amino acids. The CDR3 spells CAGSLVTGVGGYTF. The CDR3 DNA sequence: TGTGCCGGCAGTTTGGTAACAGGGGTCGGTGGCTACACCTTC.

Concerning this clonotype itself: One junction end disagrees with the germline gene, perhaps due to a read error. The chain links TRBV11-3 to TRBJ2-3; D not resolved. The germline V gene has CDR1 SGHNT and CDR2 YENEEA. There are 14 residues in the CDR3. CDR3: CAGSLVGCTDTQYF. Written as DNA, the CDR3 is TGTGCCGGCAGCTTGGTCGGCTGCACAGATACGCAGTATTTT.

A note on this clonotype: One end of the junction is discordant with germline, which a read error may explain. The chain carries TRBV11-2 and TRBJ2-3; 11 nucleotides line up with TRBD1. The germline gives CDR1 SGHAT, CDR2 FQNNGV. The CDR3 sequence is 17 residues long. CDR3: CTSSTKRTGGAADTQYF. CDR3 nucleotides: TGCACCAGCAGCACAAAAAGGACAGGGGGCGCAGCAGATACGCAGTATTTT.

This clonotype has only a few counts. The chain has TRBV28 and TRBJ1-6, with 10 bases that match TRBD1. The CDR3 has 14 residues. The germline V gene has CDR1 MDHEN and CDR2 SYDVKM. J lost 8 bases, V lost 10 bases, and 8 bases had no gene match. The CDR3 spells CAIKGGQGYSPLHF. Here the CDR3 DNA reads TGTGCCATCAAGGGGGGACAGGGGTATTCACCCCTCCACTTT.

Note on this clonotype: The germline gene is not matched at one end of the junction; a read error may be the cause. The rearrangement joins TRBV4-3 to TRBJ2-2; D remains unclear. From germline, CDR1 is LGHNA and CDR2 YSLEER. This CDR3 contains 15 residues. This CDR3 reads CATSHRGDGTGELFF. CDR3 DNA: TGCGCCACCAGCCACAGAGGTGATGGCACCGGGGAGCTGTTTTTT.

The chain has TRBV29-1 and TRBJ2-7; 10 nucleotides agree with TRBD2. This CDR3 is 14 amino acids long. Germline V gives CDR1 SQVTM, CDR2 ANQGSEA. The CDR3 here is CRVPVASGSTEQYF. CDR3 nucleotides: TGCAGGGTCCCGGTGGCTAGCGGGAGCACCGAGCAGTACTTC.

V gene TRBV6-2 or TRBV6-3 combines with J gene TRBJ2-1, with D possibly called TRBD1 or TRBD2 (5 bases each). There are 16 residues in the CDR3. Per germline, CDR1 MNHEY and CDR2 SVGEGT. V was trimmed by 9 bases and J by 8 bases, leaving 26 bases between them. CDR3 amino acids: CARTWGTAARQDEQFF. CDR3 sequence (DNA): TGTGCCAGGACGTGGGGGACGGCCGCAAGGCAGGATGAGCAGTTCTTC.

On this clonotype itself: A read error may be the cause here, since a much bigger clone is one base away. CDR3 region: CASSSGLSTDTHYF. Here the CDR3 DNA reads TGTGCCAGCAGCTCCGGACTTAGCACAGATACGCACTATTTT. The V and J genes are TRBV12-3 or TRBV12-4 and TRBJ2-3, with D possibly being TRBD2 (5 bases). The CDR3 runs 14 residues.

For this clonotype: Germline and junction disagree at one end, which may indicate a read error. The chain couples TRBV4-1 to TRBJ2-3; possible D gene TRBD1, 6 bases. Germline lookup yields CDR1 MGHRA and CDR2 YSYEKL. The CDR3 runs 17 residues. Here the CDR3 DNA reads TGCGCCAGTAGCCAAGAGACAGGAAAAACGATCATGGATACGCAGTATTTT. Its translation is CASSQETGKTIMDTQYF.

This clonotype was counted at least ten times. This sequence may be a read error, since a much larger clone differs from it by one base. Here the CDR3 omits its conserved ending phenylalanine or tryptophan, so a read error is the likely source. V is TRBV11-2 and J is TRBJ2-1, with 7 bases fitting TRBD2. The CDR3 totals 17 residues. Germline V lookup: CDR1 SGHAT, CDR2 FQNNGV. The V segment lost 5 bases and the J segment 8 bases; nucleotides outside the gene matches: 18. CDR3 residues: CASSPWTGGSRGDEQFS. CDR3 nucleotides: TGTGCCAGCAGCCCGTGGACGGGCGGGAGTAGGGGCGATGAGCAGTTCTCC.

This clonotype was recorded once. The CDR3 does not end in the conserved phenylalanine or tryptophan, so this is likely a read error. The V call is TRBV6-6, the J call TRBJ1-2; D is unclear. Germline V lookup: CDR1 MNHNY, CDR2 SVGAGI (reference sequence). This CDR3 region has 12 residues. The V end was cut by 5 bases, the J end by 7 bases, with 11 bases between. The CDR3 coding sequence is TGTGCCAGCAGTCCCAGTGACCTTGGCTACACCTAC. This codes for CASSPSDLGYTY.

This clonotype appeared a few times. The rearrangement links TRBV28 to TRBJ2-2; D tentatively reads TRBD1 or TRBD2 (5 bases each). Germline V gene lookup returns CDR1 MDHEN and CDR2 SYDVKM. This CDR3 is 14 amino acids long. The V end lost 3 bases, the J end lost 1 base, and 6 bases lay between the germline ends. The CDR3 DNA is TGTGCCAGCAGTTTTGGGGGGAACACCGGGGAGCTGTTTTTT. Its translation is CASSFGGNTGELFF.

For this clonotype: This may arise from a read error, as a much more abundant clone is one base away. The genes are TRBV6-2 or TRBV6-3 and TRBJ2-6; no clear D gene. This CDR3 is 15 amino acids long. CDR1 is MNHEY, CDR2 SVGEGT, per germline. The chain's CDR3 is CTSSLYIAGANVLTF. In DNA, the CDR3 is TGTACCAGCAGTTTATACATAGCTGGGGCCAACGTCCTGACTTTC.

This clonotype was counted at least ten times. The genes are TRBV12-3 or TRBV12-4 and TRBJ1-4; 7 nucleotides match TRBD1. There are 16 residues in the CDR3. Trimming removed 9 bases from V and 8 bases from J; junction bases left unmatched: 18. CDR3: CASTKRRGREGEKLFF. CDR3 DNA: TGTGCCAGTACTAAAAGGAGGGGGCGAGAAGGGGAAAAACTGTTTTTT.